The entry that follows covers one T cell receptor (beta chain) sequence. This sample was included in a study of T cells expressing NK-cell markers. The wider study: With respect to HCMV, seven of the eight sequenced donors were seropositive, and one was seronegative.

TCRdb reprocessed the 5' RACE reads and stores each CDR3 protein as one record, lacking DNA. The sample has about 400,000 distinct CDR3 sequences. This clonotype was sampled from a woman between 45 and 60 years old in good health. What was sequenced was blood T cells: a sorted CD56 or NKG2C T cell subset, CD4+ or CD8+ T cells, or bulk PBMC T cells (not recorded which).

The CDR3 protein is CASSLSPGQSNTGELFF. V and J are TRBV5-1 and TRBJ2-2; TCRdb designates TRBD1, a call that cannot be tested without DNA. CDR1 and CDR2 (germline): SGHRS, YFSETQ. The CDR3 sequence is 17 residues long.